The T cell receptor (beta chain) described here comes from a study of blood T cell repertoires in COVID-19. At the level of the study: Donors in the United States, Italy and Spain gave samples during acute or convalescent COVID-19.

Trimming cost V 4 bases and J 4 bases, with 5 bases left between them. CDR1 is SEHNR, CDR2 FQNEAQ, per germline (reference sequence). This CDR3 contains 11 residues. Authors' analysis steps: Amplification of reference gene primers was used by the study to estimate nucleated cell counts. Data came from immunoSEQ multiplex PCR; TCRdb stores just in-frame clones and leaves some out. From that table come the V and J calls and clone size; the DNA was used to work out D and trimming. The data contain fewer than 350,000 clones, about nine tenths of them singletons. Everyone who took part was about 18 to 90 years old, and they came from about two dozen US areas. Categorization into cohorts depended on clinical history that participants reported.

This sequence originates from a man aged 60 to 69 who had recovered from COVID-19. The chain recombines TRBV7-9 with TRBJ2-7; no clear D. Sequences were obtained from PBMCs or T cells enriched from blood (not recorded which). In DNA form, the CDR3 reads TGTGCCAGCAGCTCACAGTACGAGCAGTACTTC. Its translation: CASSSQYEQYF.